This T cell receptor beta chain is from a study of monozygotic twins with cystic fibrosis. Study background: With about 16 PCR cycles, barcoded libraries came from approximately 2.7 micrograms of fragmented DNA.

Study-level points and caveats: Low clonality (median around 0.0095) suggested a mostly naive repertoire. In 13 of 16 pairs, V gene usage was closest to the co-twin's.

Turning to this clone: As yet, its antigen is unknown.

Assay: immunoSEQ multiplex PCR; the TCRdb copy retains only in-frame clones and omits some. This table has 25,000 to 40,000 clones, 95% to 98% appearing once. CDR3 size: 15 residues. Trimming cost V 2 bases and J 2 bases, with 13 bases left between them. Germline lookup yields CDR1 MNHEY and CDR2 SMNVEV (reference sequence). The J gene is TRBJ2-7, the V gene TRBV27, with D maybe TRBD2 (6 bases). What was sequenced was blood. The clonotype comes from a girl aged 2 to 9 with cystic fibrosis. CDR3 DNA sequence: TGTGCCAGCAGTTTAGGCCGGGACTCAACCTACGAGCAGTACTTC. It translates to CASSLGRDSTYEQYF.